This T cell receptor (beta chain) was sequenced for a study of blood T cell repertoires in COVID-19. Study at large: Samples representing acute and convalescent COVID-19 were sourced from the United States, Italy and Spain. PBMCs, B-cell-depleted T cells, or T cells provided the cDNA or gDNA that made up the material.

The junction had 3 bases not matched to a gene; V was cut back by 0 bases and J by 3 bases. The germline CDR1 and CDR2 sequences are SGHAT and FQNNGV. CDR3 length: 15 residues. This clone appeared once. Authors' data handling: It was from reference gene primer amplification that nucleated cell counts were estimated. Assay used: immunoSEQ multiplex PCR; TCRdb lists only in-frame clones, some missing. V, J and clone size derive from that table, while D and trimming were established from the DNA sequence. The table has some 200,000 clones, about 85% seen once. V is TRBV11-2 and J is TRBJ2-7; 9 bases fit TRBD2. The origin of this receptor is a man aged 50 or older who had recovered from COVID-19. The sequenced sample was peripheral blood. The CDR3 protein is CASSLDLAGNYEQYF. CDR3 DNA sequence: TGTGCCAGCAGCTTAGATCTAGCGGGAAACTACGAGCAGTACTTC.